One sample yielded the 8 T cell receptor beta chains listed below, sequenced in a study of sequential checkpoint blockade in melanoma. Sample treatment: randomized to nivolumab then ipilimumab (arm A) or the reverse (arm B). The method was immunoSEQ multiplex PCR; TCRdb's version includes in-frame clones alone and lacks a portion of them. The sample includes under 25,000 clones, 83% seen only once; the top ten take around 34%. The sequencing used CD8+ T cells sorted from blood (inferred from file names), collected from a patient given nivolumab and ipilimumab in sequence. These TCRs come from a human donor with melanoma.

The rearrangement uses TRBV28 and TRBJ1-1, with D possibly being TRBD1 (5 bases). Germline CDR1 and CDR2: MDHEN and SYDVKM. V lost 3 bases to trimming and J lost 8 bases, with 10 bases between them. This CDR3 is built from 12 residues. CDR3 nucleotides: TGTGCCAGCAGTTTCCAGGGCACAGAAGCTTTCTTT. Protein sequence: CASSFQGTEAFF.

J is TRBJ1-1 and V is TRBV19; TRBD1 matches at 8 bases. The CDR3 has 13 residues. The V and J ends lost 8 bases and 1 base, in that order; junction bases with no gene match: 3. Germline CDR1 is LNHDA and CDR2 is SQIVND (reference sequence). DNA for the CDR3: TGTGCCAGTGCTGACAGGGGGAACACTGAAGCTTTCTTT. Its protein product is CASADRGNTEAFF. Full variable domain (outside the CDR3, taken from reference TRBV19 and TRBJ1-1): DGGITQSPKYLFRKEGQNVTLSCEQNLNHDAMYWYRQDPGQGLRLIYYSQIVNDFQKGDIAEGYSVSREKKESFPLTVTSAQKNPTAFYLCASADRGNTEAFFGQGTRLTVV.

The CDR3 nucleotides are TGTGCCAGCAGTTTATATGCGCTAGCGGGAGCCACCGGGGAGCTGTTTTTT. As protein: CASSLYALAGATGELFF. J is TRBJ2-2 and V is TRBV27, with TRBD2 matching 10 bases. Per the germline V gene, CDR1 is MNHEY and CDR2 is SMNVEV (reference sequence). The J segment lost 4 bases and the V segment lost 1 base, leaving 6 bases of the junction unmatched. The CDR3 covers 17 residues.

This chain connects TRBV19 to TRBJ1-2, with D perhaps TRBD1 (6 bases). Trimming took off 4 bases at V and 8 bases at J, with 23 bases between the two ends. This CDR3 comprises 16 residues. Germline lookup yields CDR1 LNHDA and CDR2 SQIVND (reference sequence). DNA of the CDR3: TGTGCCAGTAGTAACCGGGACACGGATTTACTGGGCGGCTACACCTTC. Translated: CASSNRDTDLLGGYTF. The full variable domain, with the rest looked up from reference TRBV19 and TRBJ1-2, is DGGITQSPKYLFRKEGQNVTLSCEQNLNHDAMYWYRQDPGQGLRLIYYSQIVNDFQKGDIAEGYSVSREKKESFPLTVTSAQKNPTAFYLCASSNRDTDLLGGYTFGSGTRLTVV.

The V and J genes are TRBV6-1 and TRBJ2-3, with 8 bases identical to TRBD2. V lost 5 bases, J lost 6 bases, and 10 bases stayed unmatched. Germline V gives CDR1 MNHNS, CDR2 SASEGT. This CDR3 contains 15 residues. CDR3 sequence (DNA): TGTGCCAGCAGTTCCAAACGGGGGGGCCGGGATACGCAGTATTTT. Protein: CASSSKRGGRDTQYF.

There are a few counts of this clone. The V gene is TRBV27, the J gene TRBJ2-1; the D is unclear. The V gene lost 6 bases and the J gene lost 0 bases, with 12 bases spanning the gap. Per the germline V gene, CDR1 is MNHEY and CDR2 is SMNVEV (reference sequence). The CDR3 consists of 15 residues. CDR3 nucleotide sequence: TGTGCCAGCAGCCTTGCTGCTAGCTCCTACAATGAGCAGTTCTTC. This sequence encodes CASSLAASSYNEQFF.

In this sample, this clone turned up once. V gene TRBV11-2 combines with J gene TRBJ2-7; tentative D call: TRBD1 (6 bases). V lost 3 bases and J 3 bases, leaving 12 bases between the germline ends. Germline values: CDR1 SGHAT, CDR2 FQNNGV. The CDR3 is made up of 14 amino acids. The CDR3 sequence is CASSFKRGFYEQYF. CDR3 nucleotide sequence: TGTGCCAGCAGCTTCAAAAGGGGGTTCTACGAGCAGTACTTC.

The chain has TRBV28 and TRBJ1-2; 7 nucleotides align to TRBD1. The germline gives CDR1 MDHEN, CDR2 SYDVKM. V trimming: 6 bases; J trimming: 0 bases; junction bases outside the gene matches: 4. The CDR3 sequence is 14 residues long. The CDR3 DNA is TGTGCCAGCAGAAGGGACAGTCCTAACTATGGCTACACCTTC. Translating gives CASRRDSPNYGYTF.